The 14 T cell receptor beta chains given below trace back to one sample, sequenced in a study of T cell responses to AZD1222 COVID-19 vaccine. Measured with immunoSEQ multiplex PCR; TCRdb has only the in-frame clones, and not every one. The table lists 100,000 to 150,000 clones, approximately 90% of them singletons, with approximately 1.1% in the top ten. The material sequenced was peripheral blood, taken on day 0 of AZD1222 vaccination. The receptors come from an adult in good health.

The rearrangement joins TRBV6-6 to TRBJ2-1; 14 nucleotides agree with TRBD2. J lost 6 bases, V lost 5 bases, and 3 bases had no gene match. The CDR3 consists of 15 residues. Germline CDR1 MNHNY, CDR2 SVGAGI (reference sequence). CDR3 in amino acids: CASSEGLAGVNEQFF. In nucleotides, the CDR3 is TGTGCCAGCAGTGAGGGACTAGCGGGAGTCAATGAGCAGTTCTTC.

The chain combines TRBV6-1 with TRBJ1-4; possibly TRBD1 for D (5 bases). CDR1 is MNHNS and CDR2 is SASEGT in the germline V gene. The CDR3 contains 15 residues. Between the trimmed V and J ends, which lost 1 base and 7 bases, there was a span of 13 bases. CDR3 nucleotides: TGTGCCAGCAGTGAAGGTAGCCAGGGAGTTGAAAAACTGTTTTTT. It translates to CASSEGSQGVEKLFF.

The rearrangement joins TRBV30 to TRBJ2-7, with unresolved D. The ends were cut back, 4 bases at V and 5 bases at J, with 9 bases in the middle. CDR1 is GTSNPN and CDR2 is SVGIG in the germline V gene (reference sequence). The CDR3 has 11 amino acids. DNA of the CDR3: TGTGCCTGGAATATCATGAACGAGCAGTACTTC. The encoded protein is CAWNIMNEQYF. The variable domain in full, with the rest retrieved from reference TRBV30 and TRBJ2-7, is SQTIHQWPATLVQPVGSPLSLECTVEGTSNPNLYWYRQAAGRGLQLLFYSVGIGQISSEVPQNLSASRPQDRQFILSSKKLLLSDSGFYLCAWNIMNEQYFGPGTRLTVT.

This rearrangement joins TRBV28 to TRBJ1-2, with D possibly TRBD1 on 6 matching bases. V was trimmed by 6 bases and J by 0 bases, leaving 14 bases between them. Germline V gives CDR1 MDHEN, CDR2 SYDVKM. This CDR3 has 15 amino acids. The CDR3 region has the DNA TGTGCCAGCAGCCTCATCGGGGGGCCTAACTATGGCTACACCTTC. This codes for CASSLIGGPNYGYTF.

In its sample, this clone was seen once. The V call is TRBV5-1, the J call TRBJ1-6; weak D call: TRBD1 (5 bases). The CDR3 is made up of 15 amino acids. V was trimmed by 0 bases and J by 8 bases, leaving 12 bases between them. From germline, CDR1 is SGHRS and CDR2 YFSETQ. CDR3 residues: CASSLGGRLDSPLHF. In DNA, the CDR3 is TGCGCCAGCAGCTTGGGGGGACGCCTGGATTCACCCCTCCACTTT.

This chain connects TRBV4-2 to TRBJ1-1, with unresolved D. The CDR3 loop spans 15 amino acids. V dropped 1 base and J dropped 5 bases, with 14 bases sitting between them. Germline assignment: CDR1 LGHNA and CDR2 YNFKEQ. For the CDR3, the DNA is TGTGCCAGCAGCCAAGTGGCGGCAGGAGGGACTGAAGCTTTCTTT. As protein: CASSQVAAGGTEAFF.

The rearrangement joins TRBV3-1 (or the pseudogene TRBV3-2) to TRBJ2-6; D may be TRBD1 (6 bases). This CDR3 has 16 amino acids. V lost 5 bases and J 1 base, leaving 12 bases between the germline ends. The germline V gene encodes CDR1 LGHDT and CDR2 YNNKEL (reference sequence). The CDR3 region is CASSSRTVSGANVLTF. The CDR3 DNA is TGTGCCAGCAGCTCGAGGACAGTTTCTGGGGCCAACGTCCTGACTTTC.

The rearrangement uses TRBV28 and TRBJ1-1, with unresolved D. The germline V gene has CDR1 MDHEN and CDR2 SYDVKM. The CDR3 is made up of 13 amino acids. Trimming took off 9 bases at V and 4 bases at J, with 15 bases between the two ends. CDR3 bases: TGTGCCAGTCGGGTGGGGAGGAGCACTGAAGCTTTCTTT. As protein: CASRVGRSTEAFF.

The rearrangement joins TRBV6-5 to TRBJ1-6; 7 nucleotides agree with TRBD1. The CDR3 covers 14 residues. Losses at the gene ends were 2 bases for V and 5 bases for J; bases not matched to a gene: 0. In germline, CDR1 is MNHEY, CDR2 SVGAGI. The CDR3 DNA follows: TGTGCCAGCAGTTACGACAGGGATAATTCACCCCTCCACTTT. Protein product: CASSYDRDNSPLHF.

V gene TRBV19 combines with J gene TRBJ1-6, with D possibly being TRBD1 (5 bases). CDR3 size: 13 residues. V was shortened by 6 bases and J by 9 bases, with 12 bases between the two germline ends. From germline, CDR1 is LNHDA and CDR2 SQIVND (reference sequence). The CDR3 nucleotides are TGTGCCAGTAGGGCCGTAAGGGGTTCACCCCTCCACTTT. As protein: CASRAVRGSPLHF.

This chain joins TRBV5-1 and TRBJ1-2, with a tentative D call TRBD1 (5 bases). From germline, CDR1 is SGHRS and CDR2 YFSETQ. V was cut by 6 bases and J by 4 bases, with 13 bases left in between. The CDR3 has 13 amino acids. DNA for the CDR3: TGCGCCAGCACTTCGGGCGGGGGCTATGGCTACACCTTC. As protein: CASTSGGGYGYTF.

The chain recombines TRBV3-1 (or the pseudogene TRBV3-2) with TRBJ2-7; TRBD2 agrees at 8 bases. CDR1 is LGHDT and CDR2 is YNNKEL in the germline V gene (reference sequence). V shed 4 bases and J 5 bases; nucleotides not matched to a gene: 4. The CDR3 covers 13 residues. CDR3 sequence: CASSLHGRDEQYF. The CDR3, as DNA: TGTGCCAGCAGCCTTCACGGGAGGGACGAGCAGTACTTC.

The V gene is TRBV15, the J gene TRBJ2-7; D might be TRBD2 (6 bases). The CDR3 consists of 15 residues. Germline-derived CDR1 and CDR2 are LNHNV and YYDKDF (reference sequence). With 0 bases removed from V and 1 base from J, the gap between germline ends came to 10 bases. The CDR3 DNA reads TGTGCCACCAGCAGAGAAGGGGACTCGTCCTACGAGCAGTACTTC. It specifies CATSREGDSSYEQYF.

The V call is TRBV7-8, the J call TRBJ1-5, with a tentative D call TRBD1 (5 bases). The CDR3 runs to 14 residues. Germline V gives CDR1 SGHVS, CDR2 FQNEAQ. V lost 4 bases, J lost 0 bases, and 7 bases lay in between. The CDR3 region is CASSSRASNQPQHF. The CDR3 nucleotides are TGTGCCAGCAGCTCCAGGGCTAGCAATCAGCCCCAGCATTTT.